The rows below give T cell receptor beta chains drawn from one sample of a study of control samples from healthy donors and cancer patients. Assay: immunoSEQ multiplex PCR; the TCRdb copy retains only in-frame clones and omits some. Among 73,000 or so clones listed, roughly nine tenths were seen once. The sequencing input was blood. The receptor set was obtained from a woman in her fifties or sixties in good health. Each CDR3 is given with its conserved first and last residue. Fields, in order: D gene, CDR3 length, V gene, clone size, J gene, CDR3 DNA, CDR3 protein. A D gene is named only where the DNA matches it firmly. Expanded clones are given a class, and other clones once, few, many or no size at all.

D: TRBD1; length: 15; V: TRBV7-2; size: NA; J: TRBJ1-3; DNA: TGTGCCAGCAGCGCCCGGACAGGGAACGGAAACACCATATATTTT; CDR3: CASSARTGNGNTIYF
D: NA; length: 13; V: TRBV6-5; size: NA; J: TRBJ1-1; DNA: TGTGCCAGCAGTCCCCCCCTAAACACTGAAGCTTTCTTT; CDR3: CASSPPLNTEAFF
D: TRBD2; length: 16; V: TRBV7-9; size: once; J: TRBJ2-3; DNA: TGTGCCAGCAGCTTAGGGCTAGCGGGGATCACAGATACGCAGTATTTT; CDR3: CASSLGLAGITDTQYF
D: TRBD1; length: 14; V: TRBV5-6; size: NA; J: TRBJ2-7; DNA: TGTGCCAGCAGCTTGGGAGGGGGCTTCTACGAGCAGTACTTC; CDR3: CASSLGGGFYEQYF
D: NA; length: 14; V: TRBV6-5; size: NA; J: TRBJ2-5; DNA: TGTGCCAGCAGTCGAATCTCGATAGGAGAGACCCAGTACTTC; CDR3: CASSRISIGETQYF
D: NA; length: 14; V: TRBV7-2; size: once; J: TRBJ1-4; DNA: TGTGCCAGCAGCTTCAGGGGAACTAATGAAAAACTGTTTTTT; CDR3: CASSFRGTNEKLFF
D: TRBD1; length: 10; V: TRBV30; size: NA; J: TRBJ1-1; DNA: TGTGCCTGGGGGACAGGGGAAGCTTTCTTT; CDR3: CAWGTGEAFF
D: NA; length: 14; V: TRBV9; size: NA; J: TRBJ2-5; DNA: TGTGCCAGCAGCTCCGGGCCAGGGAGGGAGACCCAGTACTTC; CDR3: CASSSGPGRETQYF
D: NA; length: 11; V: TRBV29-1; size: NA; J: TRBJ2-7; DNA: TGCAGCGTAGTTATTTCCTACGAGCAGTACTTC; CDR3: CSVVISYEQYF
D: NA; length: 13; V: TRBV7-7; size: NA; J: TRBJ2-1; DNA: TGTGCTAGCAGCTTAGCCCTATACAATGAGCAGTTCTTC; CDR3: CASSLALYNEQFF
D: NA; length: 13; V: TRBV5-1; size: NA; J: TRBJ2-7; DNA: TGCGCCAGCAGCTTGGAAACGGGATACGAGCAGTACTTC; CDR3: CASSLETGYEQYF
D: TRBD2; length: 14; V: TRBV15; size: NA; J: TRBJ2-7; DNA: TGTGCCACCAGCAGAGGACTAGCGGGAGACGAGCAGTACTTC; CDR3: CATSRGLAGDEQYF
D: NA; length: 16; V: TRBV3-1/TRBV3-2; size: NA; J: TRBJ2-3; DNA: TGTGCCAGCAGCCCCCGGAGGGGGCTGGGCACAGATACGCAGTATTTT; CDR3: CASSPRRGLGTDTQYF
D: TRBD1; length: 14; V: TRBV4-1; size: NA; J: TRBJ2-5; DNA: TGCGCCAGCAGCCAGGTACAGGGGAGCGAGACCCAGTACTTC; CDR3: CASSQVQGSETQYF
D: TRBD1; length: 16; V: TRBV5-4; size: NA; J: TRBJ1-4; DNA: TGTGCCAGCAGTTTAAGTCCGGGACAGGGAGGGGAAAAACTGTTTTTT; CDR3: CASSLSPGQGGEKLFF
D: NA; length: 14; V: TRBV28; size: NA; J: TRBJ1-5; DNA: TGTGCCAGCAGTCGAACGCAGGGGAGGCAGCCCCAGCATTTT; CDR3: CASSRTQGRQPQHF
D: TRBD2; length: 15; V: TRBV6-5; size: NA; J: TRBJ2-1; DNA: TGTGCCAGTCGACGGGCGGGAGGTTCAAACAATGAGCAGTTCTTC; CDR3: CASRRAGGSNNEQFF
D: NA; length: 13; V: TRBV2; size: NA; J: TRBJ2-1; DNA: TGTGCCAGCAGTGAAGCGTATAGGAACCGTCAGTTCTTC; CDR3: CASSEAYRNRQFF
D: TRBD2; length: 15; V: TRBV12-5; size: NA; J: TRBJ2-5; DNA: TGTGCTAGTGGTTTAGGTAGCGGGAGAGGGGAGACCCAGTACTTC; CDR3: CASGLGSGRGETQYF
D: NA; length: 14; V: TRBV5-4; size: NA; J: TRBJ2-3; DNA: TGTGCCAGCAGCTTTGGGGGACCCACAGATACGCAGTATTTT; CDR3: CASSFGGPTDTQYF
D: NA; length: 16; V: TRBV15; size: NA; J: TRBJ2-7; DNA: TGTGCCACCAGCAGAGATCTTGCTCCGAACTCCTACGAGCAGTACTTC; CDR3: CATSRDLAPNSYEQYF
D: TRBD2; length: 14; V: TRBV19; size: NA; J: TRBJ2-7; DNA: TGTGCCAGTAGGTTGGCTAGCGGGATCTACGAGCAGTACTTC; CDR3: CASRLASGIYEQYF
D: TRBD1; length: 15; V: TRBV6-6; size: NA; J: TRBJ1-1; DNA: TGTGCCAGCAGTCGCCCGACAGGGGGCTTCACTGAAGCTTTCTTT; CDR3: CASSRPTGGFTEAFF
D: TRBD1; length: 11; V: TRBV30; size: NA; J: TRBJ2-7; DNA: TGTGCCTGGAGAGAGGGGGCGCAGCAGTACTTC; CDR3: CAWREGAQQYF
D: NA; length: 13; V: TRBV7-6; size: NA; J: TRBJ2-3; DNA: TGTGCCAGCAGCTCCGTGGGGTGGGGTACGCAGTATTTT; CDR3: CASSSVGWGTQYF